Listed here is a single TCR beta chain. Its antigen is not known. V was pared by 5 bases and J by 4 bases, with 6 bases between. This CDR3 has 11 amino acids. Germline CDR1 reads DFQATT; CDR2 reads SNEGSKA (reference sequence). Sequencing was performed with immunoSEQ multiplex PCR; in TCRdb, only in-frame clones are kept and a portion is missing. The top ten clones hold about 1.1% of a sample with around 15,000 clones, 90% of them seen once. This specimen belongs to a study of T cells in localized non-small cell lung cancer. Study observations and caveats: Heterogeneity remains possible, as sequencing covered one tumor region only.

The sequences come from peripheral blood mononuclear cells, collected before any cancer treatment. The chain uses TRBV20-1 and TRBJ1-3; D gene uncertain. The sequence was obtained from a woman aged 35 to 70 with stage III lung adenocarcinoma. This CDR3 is CSAPLGNTIYF. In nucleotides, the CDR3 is TGCAGTGCTCCGTTGGGAAACACCATATATTTT.